What follows are 18 T cell receptor beta chains derived from one specimen sequenced in a study of T cell clonality in common variable immunodeficiency. The method was immunoSEQ multiplex PCR; TCRdb's version includes in-frame clones alone and lacks a portion of them. The table lists tens of thousands of clones, with no singletons. The sequencing sample was made of peripheral blood mononuclear cells. The source is a person between 18 and 70 years old in good health.

This clone occurred many times. The read terminates 3 residues ahead of where the CDR3 ends, so the germline J gene completes it. J is TRBJ2-2 and V is TRBV27; TRBD2 matches at 7 bases. Unmatched junction bases numbered 8, after V lost 6 bases and J lost 7 bases. The CDR3 totals 14 residues. Germline lookup yields CDR1 MNHEY and CDR2 SMNVEV (reference sequence). Incomplete CDR3 DNA: TGTGCCAGCAGCCGGACTAGTTCTTACGGGGAG. Translated: CASSRTSSYGE. The whole CDR3 region reads CASSRTSSYGELFF.

This clone was counted ten times or more. The read halts 3 residues ahead of the CDR3 end, with the missing end drawn from the germline J gene. The V call is TRBV5-6, the J call TRBJ1-5; tentatively, D is TRBD1 (6 bases). Germline V gene sequence: CDR1 SGHDT, CDR2 YYEEEE. The CDR3 runs 15 residues. Trimming removed 0 bases from V and 2 bases from J, with 9 bases in between. CDR3 bases read: TGTGCCAGCAGCTTGGGGGCAGGGGGCAATCAGCCC. This translates into CASSLGAGGNQP. The full-length CDR3 reads as CASSLGAGGNQPQHF.

This clone was detected many times. The read is 3 residues too short to cover the CDR3 end, so that end is filled in from the germline J gene. The chain employs TRBV5-8 and TRBJ1-6; a weak D match, TRBD1 (5 bases). The germline CDR1 and CDR2 sequences are SGHTS and YDEGEE. The CDR3 has 14 amino acids. The germline V and J ends were trimmed by 2 bases and 5 bases, with 8 bases remaining between them. The CDR3 sequence: CASSLWTHNSPLHF. CDR3 DNA, as far as it was read: TGTGCCAGCAGCTTATGGACACATAATTCACCC.

This clone was found many times. The read terminates 3 residues before the CDR3 end, so the remaining end is supplied by the germline J gene. This chain joins TRBV3-1 (or the pseudogene TRBV3-2) and TRBJ1-4; D unresolved. This CDR3 spans 13 amino acids. Trimming removed 2 bases from V and 8 bases from J, with 9 bases in between. The germline CDR1 and CDR2 sequences are LGHDT and YNNKEL (reference sequence). The CDR3 DNA, read in part, is TGTGCCAGCAGCCAACACGTTGGCGAAAAA. Encoded protein: CASSQHVGEK. In full, the CDR3 reads CASSQHVGEKLFF.

Comment on this clone: Coverage ceases 3 residues before the CDR3 finishes, and the germline J gene fills in the end. This sequence joins TRBV5-1 and TRBJ2-1, with 8 bases matching TRBD1. This CDR3 is 16 amino acids long. Germline assignment: CDR1 SGHRS and CDR2 YFSETQ. V lost 0 bases, J lost 4 bases, and 6 bases stayed unmatched. The CDR3 region is CASSLAGTGVYNEQFF. CDR3 DNA, as far as it was read: TGCGCCAGCAGCTTGGCCGGGACAGGAGTTTACAATGAG. Based on the CDR3 plus reference TRBV5-1 and TRBJ2-1, the full variable domain is KAGVTQTPRYLIKTRGQQVTLSCSPISGHRSVSWYQQTPGQGLQFLFEYFSETQRNKGNFPGRFSGRQFSNSRSEMNVSTLELGDSALYLCASSLAGTGVYNEQFFGPGTRLTVL.

A few counts support this clone. The sequenced fragment ends 3 residues before the CDR3 boundary, so the rest is inferred from the germline J gene. The chain has TRBV5-1 and TRBJ2-1, with 11 bases fitting TRBD2. This CDR3 region has 15 residues. Germline values: CDR1 SGHRS, CDR2 YFSETQ. The J segment lost 8 bases and the V segment lost 4 bases, leaving 8 bases of the junction unmatched. CDR3 DNA (partial): TGCGCCAGCAGCAAAGCTAGCGGGAGGTCGGATGAG. It yields the protein CASSKASGRSDE. Given in full, the CDR3 is CASSKASGRSDEQFF.

This clone was observed many times. The sequence runs out 3 residues before the end of the CDR3; the remainder is reconstructed from the germline J gene. The chain carries TRBV24-1 and TRBJ2-3, with a weak D call TRBD2 (6 bases). Germline V gene sequence: CDR1 KGHDR, CDR2 SFDVKD. This CDR3 has 15 residues. This CDR3 is CATSFGRLGPRTQYF. The DNA read from the CDR3 is TGTGCCACCAGTTTCGGGCGACTAGGTCCCCGGACG.

This clone was seen ten or more times. CDR3 residues: CASSIGTGAFYQPQHF. CDR3 bases read: TGTGCCAGTAGTATAGGGACAGGAGCCTTTTATCAGCCC. The chain carries TRBV19 and TRBJ1-5, with TRBD1 matching over 7 bases. The read stops 3 residues short of the end of the CDR3; the missing end is completed from the germline J gene. CDR1 and CDR2 from the germline V gene are LNHDA and SQIVND (reference sequence). The CDR3 totals 16 residues. V lost 1 base and J lost 5; bases outside the gene matches: 8.

This clone has a count of ten or more. Partial CDR3 DNA: TGTGCCAGCAGCCCTCCCGGACAGTACTATGGC. It encodes CASSPPGQYYG. From start to end, the CDR3 is CASSPPGQYYGYTF. This chain joins TRBV5-4 and TRBJ1-2, with D possibly being TRBD1 (6 bases). The observed sequence ends 3 residues before the CDR3 terminus, with the missing tail filled in from the germline J gene. This CDR3 region has 14 residues. Per germline, CDR1 SGHNT and CDR2 YYREEE (reference sequence). Trimming shortened V by 4 bases and J by 3 bases, and 13 bases separated the two germline ends.

This clone was seen repeatedly, ten times or more. The CDR3 goes on 3 residues after the read ends, and that part is filled in from the germline J gene. The chain combines TRBV4-1 with TRBJ2-7; 8 bases map to TRBD1. Germline CDR1 MGHRA, CDR2 YSYEKL. This CDR3 has 15 amino acids. The V and J ends lost 3 bases and 4 bases, in that order; junction bases with no gene match: 8. The covered CDR3 bases are TGCGCCAGCAGCCAGCAGACAGGGGACCAATACGAG. Translated: CASSQQTGDQYE. The entire CDR3 reads CASSQQTGDQYEQYF.

This clone came up many times. Read coverage stops 3 residues before the CDR3 terminus; the germline J gene supplies the remainder. The chain links TRBV19 to TRBJ2-1; 16 nucleotides line up with TRBD2. With V trimmed by 6 bases and J by 9 bases, 8 bases remained unmatched. The CDR3 sequence is 16 residues long. Germline V gene lookup returns CDR1 LNHDA and CDR2 SQIVND (reference sequence). The CDR3: CASRPGLAGGPGEQFF. The sequenced part of the CDR3 DNA is TGTGCCAGTAGGCCGGGACTAGCGGGAGGGCCGGGTGAG. The variable domain in full, completed from reference TRBV19 and TRBJ2-1, reads DGGITQSPKYLFRKEGQNVTLSCEQNLNHDAMYWYRQDPGQGLRLIYYSQIVNDFQKGDIAEGYSVSREKKESFPLTVTSAQKNPTAFYLCASRPGLAGGPGEQFFGPGTRLTVL.

This clone was seen many times. From the germline J gene comes the end of the CDR3, since the read stops 3 residues before it. The chain employs TRBV5-1 and TRBJ1-2; 8 bases line up with TRBD1. This CDR3 region has 14 residues. Germline V gene data show CDR1 as SGHRS and CDR2 as YFSETQ. Germline trimming cut 6 bases from V and 3 bases from J; bases unmatched to any gene: 7. CDR3: CASTPSTGDYGYTF. The sequenced part of the CDR3 DNA is TGCGCCAGCACCCCCTCGACAGGGGACTATGGC.

This clone was detected ten times or more. The CDR3 goes on 3 residues after the read ends, and that part is filled in from the germline J gene. Other DNA variants within this sample encode the same CDR3. The gene calls are TRBV19 and TRBJ2-2; D may be TRBD1 (6 bases). CDR3 length: 13 residues. The V gene lost 6 bases and the J gene lost 3 bases, with 8 bases spanning the gap. CDR1 LNHDA and CDR2 SQIVND come from the germline V gene (reference sequence). The part of the CDR3 DNA that was read is TGTGCCAGTAGGCGGACAGACACCGGGGAG. It translates to CASRRTDTGE. The whole CDR3 protein reads CASRRTDTGELFF.

This clone was counted at least ten times. One end of the junction is discordant with germline, which a read error may explain. Incomplete CDR3 DNA: TGTACCAGCAGCTCGACTAGCGGGAGTAATGAG. Amino acids: CTSSSTSGSNE. The full CDR3 sequence reads CTSSSTSGSNEQFF. This sequence joins TRBV5-5 and TRBJ2-1, with 12 bases matching TRBD2. The read terminates 3 residues before the CDR3 end, so the remaining end is supplied by the germline J gene. CDR1 is SGHKS, CDR2 YYEKEE, per germline (reference sequence). The CDR3 loop spans 14 amino acids. Supplemented by reference TRBV5-5 and TRBJ2-1, the full variable domain reads DAGVTQSPTHLIKTRGQQVTLRCSPISGHKSVSWYQQVLGQGPQFIFQYYEKEERGRGNFPDRFSARQFPNYSSELNVNALLLGDSALYLCTSSSTSGSNEQFFGPGTRLTVL.

This clone was seen many times. Read coverage stops 3 residues before the CDR3 terminus; the germline J gene supplies the remainder. The rearrangement links TRBV20-1 to TRBJ2-3, with 7 bases lining up with TRBD2. CDR1 and CDR2 (germline): DFQATT, SNEGSKA (reference sequence). V was clipped by 4 bases and J by 6 bases; unmatched bases: 10. The CDR3 sequence is 14 residues long. Partial CDR3 DNA: TGCAGTGCTATAGGACTAGTCCCTGGGGATACG. This codes for CSAIGLVPGDT. In full, the CDR3 reads CSAIGLVPGDTQYF.

A few counts support this clone. The read stops 3 residues short of the end of the CDR3; the missing end is completed from the germline J gene. The chain links TRBV5-1 to TRBJ2-1; 13 positions agree with TRBD2. The V and J ends lost 4 bases and 9 bases, in that order; junction bases with no gene match: 7. Germline lookup yields CDR1 SGHRS and CDR2 YFSETQ. The CDR3 has 15 amino acids. The sequenced CDR3 bases are TGCGCCAGCAGCCTCGGGACTAGCGGGGCTGGTGAG. Translating it yields CASSLGTSGAGE. The complete CDR3 sequence is CASSLGTSGAGEQFF.

This clone was recorded at least ten times. The read ends 3 residues before the CDR3 terminus; that terminus is restored from the germline J gene. Other DNA sequences from this sample encode an identical CDR3 as well. This chain links TRBV19 with TRBJ2-1, with D possibly TRBD2 on 5 matching bases. This CDR3 contains 15 residues. Per germline, CDR1 LNHDA and CDR2 SQIVND (reference sequence). V shed 3 bases and J shed 0 bases, with 9 bases lying between them. CDR3 region: CASSIEGSSYNEQFF. The sequenced CDR3 bases are TGTGCCAGTAGTATCGAGGGCAGCTCCTACAATGAG.

As regards this clone: The read terminates 3 residues ahead of where the CDR3 ends, so the germline J gene completes it. The rearrangement uses TRBV18 and TRBJ1-2, with unresolved D. The CDR3 runs to 16 residues. Germline CDR1 is KGHSH and CDR2 is LQKENI. CDR3 DNA, as far as it was read: TGTGCCAGCTCACCCGGACTAGCGGGAGGGCCCTCTGAC. It encodes CASSPGLAGGPSD. The whole CDR3 protein reads CASSPGLAGGPSDYTF.